Reported below is one T cell receptor beta chain. Its target is unknown. Trimming took 2 bases from V and 4 from J; bases not matched to a gene: 6. The CDR3 contains 15 residues. Germline V gene lookup returns CDR1 SGHDT and CDR2 YYEEEE. By flow cytometry, patients selected for sequencing had shown an expansion of CD8+CD57+ cells. TCR beta VDJ and CDR3 profiles were obtained from a genomic DNA template. Each CDR3 protein gets one entry after TCRdb re-called the reads with MiXCR. The table includes about 180,000 distinct CDR3 sequences, nearly 50% detected once. The sample is drawn from a study of CD8+CD57+ T cells in acquired aplastic anemia. Whole-study context: Mean yield of DNA from sorted CD4+ and CD8+ cells was approximately 3 ug.

Broader study findings: Researchers report that around 30 CD8+ CDR3 sequences appeared in both patients and controls.

The J gene is TRBJ1-5, the V gene TRBV5-6; 7 bases line up with TRBD1. This clonotype originated in a human donor with aplastic anemia. Sample: sorted CD4+, CD8+, or CD8+CD57+ T cells (not recorded which) from PBMCs. For the CDR3, the DNA is TGTGCCAGCAGCTTAGACAGGGTGGCAAATCAGCCCCAGCATTTT. This gives the protein CASSLDRVANQPQHF.